This T cell receptor (beta chain) was sequenced in a study of OX40 agonist ivuxolimab in advanced cancers. Study details: The dose-escalation group included hepatocellular carcinoma, melanoma, renal cell carcinoma and head and neck cancer.

As for this clone: Its antigen is undetermined.

Study observations and caveats: Among the least clonally expanded were partial responders at 0.1-3.0 mg/kg. Clonal expansion from baseline to week 6 occurred in both CD4+ and CD8+ T cells.

Germline CDR1 and CDR2: MGHRA and YSYEKL. This CDR3 is 17 amino acids long. Trimming took 0 bases from V and 0 from J, leaving 15 bases between them. TCRdb's copy holds only in-frame clones and misses some; the assay was immunoSEQ multiplex PCR. The sample has over 20,000 clones, 70% to 90% seen once; the top ten hold about 17%. Source: CD4+ or CD8+ T cells sorted from blood, taken in a trial of the OX40 agonist ivuxolimab. V gene TRBV4-1 combines with J gene TRBJ2-7, with D possibly called TRBD1 or TRBD2 (6 bases each). The receptor comes from an adult with an advanced solid tumor such as melanoma, head and neck, liver or kidney cancer. The CDR3, as DNA: TGCGCCAGCAGCCAAGATGGGACGGGGGCCAGCTCCTACGAGCAGTACTTC. Protein sequence: CASSQDGTGASSYEQYF.